The 24 T cell receptor beta chains below come from one sample, sequenced in a study of T-cell memory formation after mild COVID-19. TCRdb analysed the 5' RACE reads with MiXCR anew, one entry per CDR3 protein. Among roughly 150,000 distinct CDR3 sequences listed, about 14% were seen once. Source material: PBMCs or a T cell subset sorted from them (not recorded which). Receptors originate from an adult woman who had mild COVID-19 (a few samples of this study predate the infection). Cell type and time point are not known.

This rearrangement joins TRBV2 to TRBJ1-4; D is unresolved. The CDR3 length is 15 residues. Looked up from germline, CDR1 is SNHLY and CDR2 is FYNNEI. Trimming took 3 bases from V and 4 from J, leaving 12 bases between them. The DNA of the CDR3 is TGTGCCAGCAGTGACGGCCGGAACTTTAATGAAAAACTGTTTTTT. This gives the protein CASSDGRNFNEKLFF. The whole variable domain, remainder taken from reference TRBV2 and TRBJ1-4, is EPEVTQTPSHQVTQMGQEVILRCVPISNHLYFYWYRQILGQKVEFLVSFYNNEISEKSEIFDDQFSVERPDGSNFTLKIRSTKLEDSAMYFCASSDGRNFNEKLFFGSGTQLSVL.

This clonotype turned up a few times. This rearrangement joins TRBV7-7 to TRBJ2-1, with D maybe TRBD2 (6 bases). V lost 5 bases to trimming and J lost 4 bases, with 9 bases between them. The germline CDR1 and CDR2 sequences are SSHAT and FNYEAQ (reference sequence). The CDR3 length is 13 residues. Here the CDR3 reads CASSRDSYNEQFF. The CDR3, as DNA: TGTGCCAGCAGCCGGGACTCATACAATGAGCAGTTCTTC.

The rearrangement links TRBV7-9 to TRBJ2-2; weak D call: TRBD1 (5 bases). CDR1 and CDR2 (germline): SEHNR, FQNEAQ (reference sequence). V shed 0 bases and J shed 5 bases, with 7 bases lying between them. The CDR3 runs to 14 residues. The CDR3 is CASSLAGRTGELFF. CDR3 nucleotides: TGTGCCAGCAGCTTAGCGGGGCGGACCGGGGAGCTGTTTTTT.

This chain joins TRBV27 and TRBJ2-2, with D possibly matching TRBD1 (6 bases). Germline lookup yields CDR1 MNHEY and CDR2 SMNVEV (reference sequence). The germline V and J ends were trimmed by 10 bases and 6 bases, with 27 bases remaining between them. This CDR3 is built from 17 residues. CDR3 in DNA: TGTGCCAACAGCTACCTACCGGGACAACTTCGGCCCGGGGAGCTGTTTTTT. It specifies CANSYLPGQLRPGELFF.

The V call is TRBV19, the J call TRBJ2-2, with no clear D. This CDR3 comprises 16 residues. CDR1 is LNHDA and CDR2 is SQIVND in the germline V gene (reference sequence). Trimming took 5 bases from V and 5 from J, leaving 18 bases between them. This CDR3 is CASSVAGLGRTGELFF. CDR3 nucleotides: TGTGCCAGTAGTGTGGCCGGCCTAGGAAGGACCGGGGAGCTGTTTTTT.

The chain recombines TRBV6-2 or TRBV6-3 with TRBJ2-7; possibly TRBD1 for D (6 bases). The ends were cut back, 4 bases at V and 11 bases at J, with 9 bases in the middle. CDR1 and CDR2 (germline): MNHEY, SVGEGT. The CDR3 loop spans 10 amino acids. The CDR3 here is CASSWDKKYF. CDR3 in DNA: TGTGCCAGCAGTTGGGACAAGAAGTACTTC.

This clonotype was found a few times. The chain has TRBV9 and TRBJ2-1; no reliable D call. Germline V gives CDR1 SGDLS, CDR2 YYNGEE. CDR3 length: 15 amino acids. V dropped 0 bases and J dropped 0 bases, with 7 bases sitting between them. The CDR3 nucleotides are TGTGCCAGCAGCGTAGGGAGTAGCTCCTACAATGAGCAGTTCTTC. Protein: CASSVGSSSYNEQFF.

The chain links TRBV12-3 or TRBV12-4 to TRBJ2-3, with TRBD1 matching 8 bases. Germline trimming cut 4 bases from V and 4 bases from J; bases unmatched to any gene: 4. This CDR3 has 14 residues. CDR3 in DNA: TGTGCCAGCAGTTCCACAGGGGGTGCAGATACGCAGTATTTT. Its translation is CASSSTGGADTQYF.

This chain uses TRBV5-1 with TRBJ2-1; D uncertain. The V and J ends lost 5 bases and 3 bases respectively, with 9 bases between them. The germline V gene encodes CDR1 SGHRS and CDR2 YFSETQ. The CDR3 has 13 residues. CDR3: CASSLDGYNEQFF. DNA for the CDR3: TGCGCCAGCAGTCTCGACGGCTACAATGAGCAGTTCTTC.

With regard to this clonotype: At one end, the junction sequence differs from germline, possibly due to a read error. The genes are TRBV20-1 and TRBJ1-6, with D perhaps matching TRBD1 (5 bases). Per germline, CDR1 DFQATT and CDR2 SNEGSKA (reference sequence). The CDR3 is made up of 15 amino acids. The CDR3 region has the DNA TGCAGTGCTACCTTCCGGGGGACGAAGAATTCACCCCTCAACTTT. As protein: CSATFRGTKNSPLNF.

The V call is TRBV7-9, the J call TRBJ2-4; D not resolved. CDR3 length equals 13 residues. Germline CDR1 is SEHNR and CDR2 is FQNEAQ (reference sequence). The V end was cut by 1 base, the J end by 5 bases, with 6 bases between. CDR3 coding DNA: TGTGCCAGCAGCTTAGGGTCAGAAAACATTCAGTACTTC. This sequence encodes CASSLGSENIQYF.

The chain recombines TRBV11-2 with TRBJ2-2; D may be TRBD2 (5 bases). This CDR3 has 15 residues. CDR1 and CDR2 (germline): SGHAT, FQNNGV. Trimming cost V 4 bases and J 6 bases, with 15 bases left between them. CDR3 bases: TGTGCCAGCAGCTCGCCCGCGGGCCGTCCCGGGGAGCTGTTTTTT. Protein sequence: CASSSPAGRPGELFF. Filled out from reference TRBV11-2 and TRBJ2-2, the complete variable domain reads EAGVAQSPRYKIIEKRQSVAFWCNPISGHATLYWYQQILGQGPKLLIQFQNNGVVDDSQLPKDRFSAERLKGVDSTLKIQPAKLEDSAVYLCASSSPAGRPGELFFGEGSRLTVL.

This clonotype was counted a few times. This chain uses TRBV5-1 with TRBJ2-1; the match to TRBD2 covers 11 bases. V was pared by 4 bases and J by 8 bases, with 11 bases of the junction left unmatched. Germline loops: CDR1 SGHRS, CDR2 YFSETQ. This CDR3 region has 16 residues. The CDR3 nucleotides read TGCGCCAGCAGCCGAGTAACTAGCGGGGGCGATGATGAGCAGTTCTTC. This codes for CASSRVTSGGDDEQFF.

This clonotype was recorded a few times. This rearrangement joins TRBV7-3 to TRBJ2-1; 8 bases match TRBD2. CDR1 SGHTA and CDR2 FQGTGA come from the germline V gene. Unmatched junction bases numbered 3, after V lost 0 bases and J lost 5 bases. The CDR3 has 15 amino acids. Here the CDR3 reads CASSLTSGGNNEQFF. The CDR3 bases are TGTGCCAGCAGCTTAACCAGCGGGGGAAACAATGAGCAGTTCTTC.

The rearrangement joins TRBV29-1 to TRBJ2-2, with D unclear. The V and J ends lost 7 bases and 1 base respectively, with 10 bases between them. CDR1 and CDR2 from the germline V gene are SQVTM and ANQGSEA. CDR3 length: 13 amino acids. CDR3 in DNA: TGCAGCGGTCAACAGCTGAACACCGGGGAGCTGTTTTTT. Residues: CSGQQLNTGELFF.

This clonotype was recorded many times. The chain recombines TRBV24-1 with TRBJ2-3; either TRBD1 or TRBD2 may fit D (5 bases each). The length of the CDR3 is 14 residues. The ends were cut back, 6 bases at V and 2 bases at J, with 11 bases in the middle. Germline assignment: CDR1 KGHDR and CDR2 SFDVKD. CDR3 bases: TGTGCCACCAGTCTTCCGGGGCTCACAGATACGCAGTATTTT. Translating it yields CATSLPGLTDTQYF.

This clonotype was seen a handful of times. The chain carries TRBV20-1 and TRBJ2-1; TRBD1 is a possible D gene (7 bases). CDR3 size: 12 residues. Germline CDR1 reads DFQATT; CDR2 reads SNEGSKA (reference sequence). Trimming stripped 5 bases from V and 8 bases from J, with 13 bases between. CDR3 in DNA: TGCAGTGCTCGGGGGACAGTGGATGAGCAGTTCTTC. Translated: CSARGTVDEQFF.

The V gene is TRBV12-3 or TRBV12-4, the J gene TRBJ2-1; D not certain. CDR3 length: 13 residues. Trimming took 2 bases from V and 7 from J, leaving 9 bases between them. CDR3 sequence: CASSLLVSNEQFF. The CDR3 bases are TGTGCCAGCAGTTTATTAGTCAGTAATGAGCAGTTCTTC.

This rearrangement joins TRBV2 to TRBJ2-1; D remains ambiguous. The germline V gene has CDR1 SNHLY and CDR2 FYNNEI. The CDR3 has 11 amino acids. V was pared by 8 bases and J by 10 bases, with 12 bases between. CDR3 sequence: CASYLFPEQFF. CDR3 bases: TGTGCCAGCTACTTGTTCCCCGAGCAGTTCTTC.

This clonotype was detected a few times. This chain joins TRBV6-6 and TRBJ2-3, with D unclear. In germline, CDR1 is MNHNY, CDR2 SVGAGI (reference sequence). Trimming removed 2 bases at V and 6 bases at J, with 9 bases between. The CDR3 runs to 13 residues. CDR3 bases: TGTGCCAGCAGTTACCCGGGTCGTGATACGCAGTATTTT. Amino acid sequence: CASSYPGRDTQYF.

This clonotype was seen more than once but under ten times. CDR3: CASSVTSAETQYF. The CDR3 DNA reads TGTGCCAGCAGCGTTACAAGCGCGGAGACCCAGTACTTC. This rearrangement joins TRBV9 to TRBJ2-5; D is ambiguous. The CDR3 contains 13 residues. V shed 2 bases and J shed 5 bases, with 10 bases lying between them. The germline gives CDR1 SGDLS, CDR2 YYNGEE.

This clonotype came up many times. The chain carries TRBV20-1 and TRBJ2-7; D is undetermined. CDR3 length equals 14 residues. V was trimmed by 4 bases and J by 0 bases, leaving 13 bases between them. Germline-derived CDR1 and CDR2 are DFQATT and SNEGSKA (reference sequence). CDR3 bases: TGCAGTGCTATACCGACATTTAACTCCTACGAGCAGTACTTC. Its protein product is CSAIPTFNSYEQYF.

V gene TRBV4-3 combines with J gene TRBJ2-1; D call uncertain. This CDR3 has 16 residues. V was cut by 1 base and J by 5 bases, with 15 bases left in between. The germline gives CDR1 LGHNA, CDR2 YSLEER. The CDR3 spells CASSQGSSGYDNEQFF. Here the CDR3 DNA reads TGCGCCAGCAGCCAAGGGTCGTCTGGCTACGACAATGAGCAGTTCTTC.

The chain has TRBV7-3 and TRBJ2-3, with D unclear. V gave up 5 bases and J gave up 0 bases, with 9 bases separating them. Per germline, CDR1 SGHTA and CDR2 FQGTGA. The CDR3 runs 14 residues. The CDR3 nucleotides read TGTGCCAGCAGCCCGCAACACAGCACAGATACGCAGTATTTT. Its translation: CASSPQHSTDTQYF.